The 32 T cell receptor beta chains presented below share a single source sample, sequenced in a study of CD8 T cells in Susac syndrome. After extraction with the RNeasy kit, 0.5 to 1 ug of the RNA was reverse transcribed using random hexamers. A single record per CDR3 protein comes from TCRdb applying MiXCR to the immunoSEQ multiplex PCR reads. The profile shows some 190,000 distinct CDR3 sequences, approximately 94% of them singletons. The sequenced material came from CD4+ T cells from PBMCs. These receptors originate from a human donor in good health.

The rearrangement links TRBV9 to TRBJ2-1, with TRBD2 identical over 10 bases. Germline V CDR1 and CDR2: SGDLS, YYNGEE. The ends lost 0 bases at V and 8 bases at J; junction bases unmatched: 5. There are 15 residues in the CDR3. This CDR3 reads CASSVELAGVHEQFF. Here the CDR3 DNA reads TGTGCCAGCAGCGTAGAGCTAGCGGGAGTACATGAGCAGTTCTTC.

With regard to this clonotype: Germline is not matched at one junction end, which may reflect a read error. The rearrangement uses TRBV6-5 and TRBJ2-7; TRBD1 agrees at 7 bases. CDR3 length: 12 residues. Germline lookup yields CDR1 MNHEY and CDR2 SVGAGI. CDR3 nucleotides: TGTGCCAGCAGAAGCAACAGGGACAGCCCACACTTC. Residues: CASRSNRDSPHF.

V usage is TRBV9 and J usage is TRBJ2-1; 11 bases are a match to TRBD2. The ends lost 3 bases at V and 8 bases at J; junction bases unmatched: 7. The CDR3 is 15 amino acids. CDR1 and CDR2 (germline): SGDLS, YYNGEE. The CDR3 DNA reads as TGTGCCAGCAGCGCTGTAGCGGGAGGGGTAGATGAGCAGTTCTTC. It encodes CASSAVAGGVDEQFF.

This clonotype showed up just once. The chain couples TRBV7-8 to TRBJ2-1; the D gene is possibly TRBD2 (6 bases). The V and J ends lost 5 bases and 6 bases respectively, with 14 bases between them. CDR1 SGHVS and CDR2 FQNEAQ come from the germline V gene. This CDR3 has 14 residues. The CDR3 here is CASSPRDWLNEQFF. The DNA for the CDR3 is TGTGCCAGCAGCCCCCGGGACTGGCTCAATGAGCAGTTCTTC. Full variable domain (remainder filled in from reference TRBV7-8 and TRBJ2-1): GAGVSQSPRYKVAKRGQDVALRCDPISGHVSLFWYQQALGQGPEFLTYFQNEAQLDKSGLPSDRFFAERPEGSVSTLKIQRTQQEDSAVYLCASSPRDWLNEQFFGPGTRLTVL.

The chain is built from TRBV4-3 and TRBJ1-2; 7 bases align to TRBD1. The CDR3 consists of 15 residues. Germline CDR1 is LGHNA and CDR2 is YSLEER. With 4 bases clipped from V and 7 bases from J, the junction kept 12 bases outside the gene matches. CDR3 sequence (DNA): TGCGCCAGCAGCCCCGGGACAGTCCTATTTGGTGGCTACACCTTC. It encodes CASSPGTVLFGGYTF.

This clonotype is a singleton in its sample. The gene calls are TRBV4-3 and TRBJ2-1; 9 bases agree with TRBD2. Per the germline V gene, CDR1 is LGHNA and CDR2 is YSLEER. With 1 base clipped from V and 7 bases from J, the junction kept 17 bases outside the gene matches. This CDR3 is 19 amino acids long. The CDR3 DNA follows: TGCGCCAGCAGCCAAGCCCCCGGCCGCGGGAGGGCCGGCAGGAATGAGCAGTTCTTC. Its protein product is CASSQAPGRGRAGRNEQFF.

This chain uses TRBV20-1 with TRBJ2-3; 8 nucleotides agree with TRBD1. Unmatched junction bases numbered 11, after V lost 5 bases and J lost 7 bases. The germline gives CDR1 DFQATT, CDR2 SNEGSKA (reference sequence). CDR3 length: 14 amino acids. CDR3 sequence: CSAGTGLLINTQYF. The CDR3 coding sequence is TGCAGTGCTGGGACAGGCCTCCTAATTAATACGCAGTATTTT.

The rearrangement links TRBV7-9 to TRBJ2-1; D may match TRBD1 or TRBD2 (5 bases each). The CDR3 covers 15 residues. Germline CDR1 SEHNR, CDR2 FQNEAQ (reference sequence). Trimming took 5 bases from V and 4 from J, leaving 15 bases between them. Here the CDR3 DNA reads TGTGCCAGCAGCCTCCGGGACCCATTATACAATGAGCAGTTCTTC. Translation gives CASSLRDPLYNEQFF.

Regarding this clonotype: A junction end diverges from the germline sequence, so it may reflect a read error. The chain employs TRBV29-1 and TRBJ2-1; D possibly uses TRBD1 or TRBD2 (5 bases each). This CDR3 is built from 12 residues. Germline loops: CDR1 SQVTM, CDR2 ANQGSEA. For the CDR3, the DNA is TGCAGCGTTGACCTCCCGGGGCGTGAGCAGCTCTTC. Translated, it gives CSVDLPGREQLF.

This chain joins TRBV5-6 and TRBJ1-4; D gene ambiguous. The CDR3 totals 14 residues. CDR1 is SGHDT, CDR2 YYEEEE, per germline. V was shortened by 7 bases and J by 8 bases, with 18 bases between the two germline ends. The DNA for the CDR3 is TGTGCCAGCTCGGTGATGGGTGTAGACGAAAAACTGTTTTTT. Encoded protein: CASSVMGVDEKLFF. Full variable domain (outside the CDR3, taken from reference TRBV5-6 and TRBJ1-4): DAGVTQSPTHLIKTRGQQVTLRCSPKSGHDTVSWYQQALGQGPQFIFQYYEEEERQRGNFPDRFSGHQFPNYSSELNVNALLLGDSALYLCASSVMGVDEKLFFGSGTQLSVL.

This clonotype occurred a few times. The CDR3 sequence is CASRGEDTQYF. The CDR3 DNA reads as TGTGCCAGTCGCGGGGAAGATACGCAGTATTTT. This rearrangement joins TRBV19 to TRBJ2-3, with D possibly matching TRBD2 (6 bases). This CDR3 has 11 residues. V dropped 8 bases and J dropped 5 bases, with 8 bases sitting between them. Per the germline V gene, CDR1 is LNHDA and CDR2 is SQIVND (reference sequence).

This chain joins TRBV30 and TRBJ1-4; D is unclear. This CDR3 is built from 15 residues. V was clipped by 1 base and J by 3 bases, with 12 bases between them. From germline, CDR1 is GTSNPN and CDR2 SVGIG (reference sequence). CDR3: CAWSGTGTANEKLFF. The CDR3 DNA sequence: TGTGCCTGGAGTGGTACGGGTACGGCTAATGAAAAACTGTTTTTT. Combining the CDR3 with reference TRBV30 and TRBJ1-4 gives the whole variable domain SQTIHQWPATLVQPVGSPLSLECTVEGTSNPNLYWYRQAAGRGLQLLFYSVGIGQISSEVPQNLSASRPQDRQFILSSKKLLLSDSGFYLCAWSGTGTANEKLFFGSGTQLSVL.

This sequence joins TRBV29-1 and TRBJ1-1; TRBD1 is a possible D gene (6 bases). CDR1 is SQVTM and CDR2 is ANQGSEA in the germline V gene. Trimming took off 5 bases at V and 3 bases at J, with 13 bases between the two ends. The CDR3 contains 13 residues. This CDR3 is CSVKWDTDTEAFF. The CDR3 region has the DNA TGCAGCGTTAAGTGGGACACGGACACTGAAGCTTTCTTT.

The rearrangement joins TRBV3-1 to TRBJ1-1; D is possibly TRBD1 (5 bases). The CDR3 is 15 residues long. Trimming pared 3 bases from V and 4 bases from J, leaving 15 bases between. Germline V CDR1 and CDR2: LGHDT, YNNKEL (reference sequence). This CDR3 reads CASSHSSGGGTEAFF. CDR3 DNA sequence: TGTGCCAGCAGCCATTCCTCCGGGGGAGGCACTGAAGCTTTCTTT.

This sequence joins TRBV4-3 and TRBJ1-5; 9 nucleotides agree with TRBD1. The CDR3 sequence is 19 residues long. Germline V gene lookup returns CDR1 LGHNA and CDR2 YSLEER. With 2 bases clipped from V and 6 bases from J, the junction kept 17 bases outside the gene matches. The CDR3 DNA sequence: TGCGCCAGCAGCCAATCCAACAGGGGGCAGGCAATAGGGAGTCAGCCCCAGCATTTT. The encoded protein is CASSQSNRGQAIGSQPQHF.

The chain couples TRBV6-2 or TRBV6-3 to TRBJ2-7; TRBD2 matches 12 bases. Germline V gene lookup returns CDR1 MNHEY and CDR2 SVGEGT. The V gene end was trimmed by 5 bases and the J gene end by 5 bases; junction bases not matched to a gene: 7. The CDR3 extends over 15 amino acids. The CDR3, as DNA: TGTGCCAGCAGTAGCCTAGCGGGAGGGGTCCACGAGCAGTACTTC. It specifies CASSSLAGGVHEQYF.

The gene calls are TRBV29-1 and TRBJ1-1; D is unresolved. There are 11 residues in the CDR3. V lost 2 bases to trimming and J lost 1 base, with 2 bases between them. Germline lookup yields CDR1 SQVTM and CDR2 ANQGSEA. This chain's CDR3 is CSVETNTEAFF. CDR3 coding DNA: TGCAGCGTTGAAACGAACACTGAAGCTTTCTTT. Full variable domain (rest looked up from reference TRBV29-1 and TRBJ1-1): SAVISQKPSRDICQRGTSLTIQCQVDSQVTMMFWYRQQPGQSLTLIATANQGSEATYESGFVIDKFPISRPNLTFSTLTVSNMSPEDSSIYLCSVETNTEAFFGQGTRLTVV.

The chain recombines TRBV20-1 with TRBJ2-7; D gene ambiguous. The CDR3 has 11 residues. In germline, CDR1 is DFQATT, CDR2 SNEGSKA (reference sequence). Deletions cut 6 bases from V and 2 bases from J, with 8 bases between. The CDR3 protein is CSAQTAYEQYF. The CDR3 DNA is TGCAGTGCGCAGACGGCCTACGAGCAGTACTTC.

This sequence joins TRBV29-1 and TRBJ1-1, with D hard to call. V lost 7 bases, J lost 11 bases, and 20 bases lay in between. The CDR3 length is 12 residues. CDR1 SQVTM and CDR2 ANQGSEA come from the germline V gene. The CDR3 DNA is TGCAGCGGAGCCGACGGCACAATCGGGGCTTTCTTT. It codes for CSGADGTIGAFF.

The chain combines TRBV20-1 with TRBJ2-7; D gene unclear. This CDR3 contains 13 residues. Germline CDR1 DFQATT, CDR2 SNEGSKA (reference sequence). Trimming left V 8 bases short and J 2 bases short, with 16 bases between. The CDR3 coding sequence is TGCAGTCCCATATCGACAACCGCCTACGAGCAGTACTTC. Residues: CSPISTTAYEQYF.

This chain links TRBV30 with TRBJ1-1; D is undetermined. This CDR3 comprises 12 residues. Germline CDR1 reads GTSNPN; CDR2 reads SVGIG (reference sequence). Deletions cut 0 bases from V and 5 bases from J, with 7 bases between. The CDR3 DNA reads TGTGCCTGGAGTGTACTATGGACTGAAGCTTTCTTT. It yields the protein CAWSVLWTEAFF.

The V and J genes are TRBV3-1 and TRBJ2-7, with 12 nucleotides matching TRBD2. The junction had 6 bases not matched to a gene; V was cut back by 6 bases and J by 3 bases. CDR1 LGHDT and CDR2 YNNKEL come from the germline V gene (reference sequence). The CDR3 sequence is 15 residues long. The chain's CDR3 is CASRHGLAGIYEQYF. The CDR3 nucleotides read TGTGCCAGCAGACACGGACTAGCGGGAATCTACGAGCAGTACTTC.

The chain has TRBV30 and TRBJ2-2, with TRBD1 matching over 7 bases. The CDR3 covers 14 residues. Unmatched junction bases numbered 8, after V lost 6 bases and J lost 4 bases. Per germline, CDR1 GTSNPN and CDR2 SVGIG (reference sequence). CDR3 sequence: CACPDRDSTGELFF. CDR3 nucleotides: TGTGCCTGCCCCGACAGGGATTCCACCGGGGAGCTGTTTTTT.

The V gene is TRBV20-1, the J gene TRBJ1-5, with TRBD1 as a possible D gene (6 bases). The CDR3 spans 14 residues. Trimming left V 1 base short and J 6 bases short, with 13 bases between. CDR1 DFQATT and CDR2 SNEGSKA come from the germline V gene (reference sequence). CDR3 region: CSARVGGAVQPQHF. For the CDR3, the DNA is TGCAGTGCTAGAGTCGGGGGCGCGGTTCAGCCCCAGCATTTT.

The rearrangement joins TRBV13 to TRBJ2-3, with 9 bases that match TRBD1. The ends lost 5 bases at V and 5 bases at J; junction bases unmatched: 11. This CDR3 comprises 16 residues. Per germline, CDR1 PRHDT and CDR2 FYEKMQ (reference sequence). CDR3: CASSMGQGRSGDTQYF. The CDR3 DNA reads as TGTGCCAGCAGCATGGGACAGGGAAGGAGTGGAGATACGCAGTATTTT.

V usage is TRBV29-1 and J usage is TRBJ1-5; D remains ambiguous. The CDR3 sequence is 13 residues long. The germline CDR1 and CDR2 sequences are SQVTM and ANQGSEA. V was pared by 0 bases and J by 7 bases, with 10 bases between. CDR3 coding DNA: TGCAGCGTTGAAGAACCGGGGAAGCAGCCCCAGCATTTT. Translating gives CSVEEPGKQPQHF.

The chain carries TRBV14 and TRBJ2-7; the D gene is possibly TRBD1 (5 bases). The germline gives CDR1 SGHDN, CDR2 FVKESK. The CDR3 sequence is 15 residues long. Trimming removed 3 bases at V and 0 bases at J, with 12 bases between. CDR3 amino acids: CASSQQGALSYEQYF. The DNA of the CDR3 is TGTGCCAGCAGCCAGCAGGGTGCCCTCTCCTACGAGCAGTACTTC.

This clonotype occurred a few times. CDR3 region: CASSLSRAEQYF. CDR3 sequence (DNA): TGTGCCAGCAGCTTGTCCAGGGCCGAGCAGTACTTC. The genes are TRBV5-6 and TRBJ2-7; a weak D match, TRBD1 (5 bases). V dropped 1 base and J dropped 6 bases, with 8 bases sitting between them. The CDR3 spans 12 residues. Germline loops: CDR1 SGHDT, CDR2 YYEEEE.

This clonotype showed up just once. CDR3 region: CASSYGNSQPQHF. CDR3 nucleotide sequence: TGTGCCAGCAGTTACGGGAACAGTCAGCCCCAGCATTTT. The genes are TRBV6-6 and TRBJ1-5; D is ambiguous. This CDR3 has 13 residues. Trimming left V 2 bases short and J 6 bases short, with 8 bases between. Germline-derived CDR1 and CDR2 are MNHNY and SVGAGI (reference sequence).

The chain couples TRBV29-1 to TRBJ2-3, with 7 bases lining up with TRBD1. V dropped 8 bases and J dropped 1; count of bases not matched to a gene: 6. The CDR3 consists of 13 residues. From germline, CDR1 is SQVTM and CDR2 ANQGSEA. CDR3 loop: CSTRQGRTDTQYF. The DNA of the CDR3 is TGCAGCACCCGACAGGGACGCACAGATACGCAGTATTTT.

The gene calls are TRBV4-3 and TRBJ2-1; 7 nucleotides line up with TRBD2. Germline V CDR1 and CDR2: LGHNA, YSLEER. V gave up 2 bases and J gave up 5 bases; unmatched junction bases: 15. CDR3 size: 18 residues. CDR3 sequence reads: CASSQRHGLAAFNNEQFF. The CDR3 DNA reads TGCGCCAGCAGCCAACGCCACGGGCTAGCGGCCTTTAACAATGAGCAGTTCTTC.

This clonotype has only a few counts. The V call is TRBV9, the J call TRBJ2-7; 8 bases match TRBD1. CDR1 is SGDLS and CDR2 is YYNGEE in the germline V gene. The CDR3 is 14 residues long. Trimming removed 5 bases from V and 4 bases from J; junction bases left unmatched: 8. CDR3 in amino acids: CASSVGQGAYEQYF. CDR3 bases: TGTGCCAGCAGTGTTGGCCAGGGGGCGTACGAGCAGTACTTC.